This T cell receptor beta chain was identified in a study of TIL therapy for anti-PD-1-resistant metastatic lung cancer. In the study overall: By whole-exome sequencing, median non-synonymous tumor mutation burden was around 1.5 mutations per megabase.

Sequencing used immunoSEQ v3. Sequencing was performed with immunoSEQ multiplex PCR; in TCRdb, only in-frame clones are kept and a portion is missing. The repertoire holds 35,000 or so clones, with around 79% as singletons. Time point given: pre-treatment sample, taken before nivolumab and TIL therapy. The CDR3 sequence is 14 residues long. Looked up from germline, CDR1 is SGDLS and CDR2 is YYNGEE. The V end was cut by 4 bases, the J end by 9 bases, with 17 bases between. The clonotype originates from a person aged 25 to 80 with non-small cell lung cancer. The rearrangement uses TRBV9 and TRBJ2-1; D might be TRBD2 (6 bases). Material: blood, obtained at baseline. The CDR3 DNA reads as TGTGCCAGCAGCCCCCGTGGGGGGAACGGTGAGCAGTTCTTC. Its translation: CASSPRGGNGEQFF.